Given below is one TCR beta chain in context. Its antigen is undetermined. The CDR3 is 9 residues long. V lost 11 bases to trimming and J lost 5 bases, with 7 bases between them. CDR1 and CDR2 from the germline V gene are SGHVS and FQNEAQ. The sample originates from a study of blood T cells in healthy people across ages. A second PCR of about 6 to 11 cycles used a sample-barcoded 5' primer and a J-beta primer mix. TCRdb used MiXCR to reprocess the 5' RACE reads, holding one entry per CDR3 protein. Among some 930,000 distinct CDR3 sequences, almost 30% were seen once, and the ten largest hold roughly 10%. Notes on the study in general: Among long-lived donors, naive CD4+ cells were more numerous and diversity higher than in aged donors.

Every donor gave 9.5 to 10 milliliters of peripheral blood. The same sample was also used in a study of T cells of mothers and their children.

The gene calls are TRBV7-8 and TRBJ2-7; D not certain. Material: blood. This receptor was taken from a woman aged 40 to 50 in good health. CDR3 in DNA: TGTGCCTACAGCAACGAGCAGTACTTC. It encodes CAYSNEQYF.